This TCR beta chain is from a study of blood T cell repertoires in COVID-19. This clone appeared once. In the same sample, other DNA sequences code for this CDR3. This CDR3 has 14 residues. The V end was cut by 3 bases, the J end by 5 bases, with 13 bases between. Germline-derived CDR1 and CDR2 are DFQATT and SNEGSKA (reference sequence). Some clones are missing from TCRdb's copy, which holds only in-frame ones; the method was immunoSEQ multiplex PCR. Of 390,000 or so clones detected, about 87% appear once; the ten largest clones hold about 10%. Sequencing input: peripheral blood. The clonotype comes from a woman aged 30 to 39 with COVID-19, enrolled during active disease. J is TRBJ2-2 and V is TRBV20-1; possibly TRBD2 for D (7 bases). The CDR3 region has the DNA TGCAGTGCTAGTGGGGGAGGGGGGACCGGGGAGCTGTTTTTT. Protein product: CSASGGGGTGELFF.